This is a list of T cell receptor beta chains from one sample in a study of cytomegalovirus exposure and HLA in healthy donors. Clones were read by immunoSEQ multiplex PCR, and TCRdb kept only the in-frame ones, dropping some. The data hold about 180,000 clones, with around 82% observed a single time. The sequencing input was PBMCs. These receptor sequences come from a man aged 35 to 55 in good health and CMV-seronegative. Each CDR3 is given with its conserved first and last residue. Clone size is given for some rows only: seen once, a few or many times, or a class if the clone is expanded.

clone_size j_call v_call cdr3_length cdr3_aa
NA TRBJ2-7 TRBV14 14 CASSRVGIPYEQYF
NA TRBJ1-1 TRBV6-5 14 CASSYRAGEAEAFF
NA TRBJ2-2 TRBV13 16 CASSIGTGGSTGELFF
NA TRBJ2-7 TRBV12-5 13 CASGLPRPGEQYF
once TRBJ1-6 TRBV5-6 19 CASSGSLSTGSSYNSPLHF
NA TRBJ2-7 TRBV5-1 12 CASSSSGNEQYF
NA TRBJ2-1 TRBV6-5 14 CASSYGDRVNEQFF
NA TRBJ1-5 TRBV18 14 CASSSSSGNQPQHF
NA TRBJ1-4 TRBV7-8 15 CASSLYGTGGEKLFF
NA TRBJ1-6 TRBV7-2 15 CASSSPTGAGSPLHF
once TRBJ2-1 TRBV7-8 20 CASSKTHLAGGISSYNEQFF
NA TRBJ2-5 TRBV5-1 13 CASTTGGEETQYF
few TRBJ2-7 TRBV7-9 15 CASSLVRGLTYEQYF
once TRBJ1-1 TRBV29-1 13 CSAPGHRNTEAFF
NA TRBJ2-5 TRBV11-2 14 CASSPGLDQETQYF
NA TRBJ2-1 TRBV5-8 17 CASSFSGRYSFYNEQFF
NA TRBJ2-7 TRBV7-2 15 CASSQNSGGAEEQYF
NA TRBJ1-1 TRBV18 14 CASSPLDRNTEAFF
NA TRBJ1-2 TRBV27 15 CATRGEGQGFYGYTF
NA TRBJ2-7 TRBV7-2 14 CASSHPGFSYEQYF
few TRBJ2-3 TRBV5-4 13 CASGSGRGDTQYF
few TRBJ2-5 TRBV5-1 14 CASRKEASVETQYF
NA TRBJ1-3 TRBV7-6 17 CASSPSRGISSGNTIYF
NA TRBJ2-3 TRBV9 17 CASSVAGSGKSTDTQYF
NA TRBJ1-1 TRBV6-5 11 CASSSWAEAFF
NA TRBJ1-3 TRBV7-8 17 CASSLEYEGAGGNTIYF
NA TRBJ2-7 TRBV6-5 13 CASSYSRGYEQYF
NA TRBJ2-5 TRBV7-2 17 CASSLARRGGWGETQYF
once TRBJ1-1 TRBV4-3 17 CASSQEGTGGVNTEAFF
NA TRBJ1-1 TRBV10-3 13 CAISRQRDTEAFF
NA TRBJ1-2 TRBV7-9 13 CASSQGLTYGYTF
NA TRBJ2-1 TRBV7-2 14 CASSLVGPYNEQFF
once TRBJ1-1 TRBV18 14 CASSRAGGDTEAFF
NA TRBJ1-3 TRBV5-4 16 CASSLGGQSSGNTIYF